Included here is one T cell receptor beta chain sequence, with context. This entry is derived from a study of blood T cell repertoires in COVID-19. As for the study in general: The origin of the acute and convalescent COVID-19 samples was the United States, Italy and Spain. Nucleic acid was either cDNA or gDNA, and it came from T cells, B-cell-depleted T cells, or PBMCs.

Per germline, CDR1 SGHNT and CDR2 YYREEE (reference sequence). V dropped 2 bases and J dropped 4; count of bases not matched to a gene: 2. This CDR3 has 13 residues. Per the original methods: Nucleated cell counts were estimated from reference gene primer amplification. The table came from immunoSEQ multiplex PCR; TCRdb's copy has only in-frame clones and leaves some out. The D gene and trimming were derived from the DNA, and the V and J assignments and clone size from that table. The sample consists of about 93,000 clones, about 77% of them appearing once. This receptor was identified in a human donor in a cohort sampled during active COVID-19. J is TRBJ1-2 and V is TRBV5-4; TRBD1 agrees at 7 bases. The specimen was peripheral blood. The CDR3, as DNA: TGTGCCAGCAGCTTCAACAGGGGCTATGGCTACACCTTC. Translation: CASSFNRGYGYTF.